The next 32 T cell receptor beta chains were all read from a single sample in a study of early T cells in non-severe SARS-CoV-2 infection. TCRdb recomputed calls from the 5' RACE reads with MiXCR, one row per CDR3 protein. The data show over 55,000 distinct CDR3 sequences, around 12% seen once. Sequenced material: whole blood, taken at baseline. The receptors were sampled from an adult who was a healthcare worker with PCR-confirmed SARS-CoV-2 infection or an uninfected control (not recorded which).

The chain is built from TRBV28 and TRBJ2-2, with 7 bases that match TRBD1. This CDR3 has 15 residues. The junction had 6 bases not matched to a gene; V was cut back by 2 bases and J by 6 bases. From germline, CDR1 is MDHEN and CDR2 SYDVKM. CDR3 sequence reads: CASSLGTEIAGELFF. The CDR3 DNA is TGTGCCAGCAGTTTAGGGACAGAGATTGCCGGGGAGCTGTTTTTT. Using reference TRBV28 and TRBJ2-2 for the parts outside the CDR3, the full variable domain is DVKVTQSSRYLVKRTGEKVFLECVQDMDHENMFWYRQDPGLGLRLIYFSYDVKMKEKGDIPEGYSVSREKKERFSLILESASTNQTSMYLCASSLGTEIAGELFFGEGSRLTVL.

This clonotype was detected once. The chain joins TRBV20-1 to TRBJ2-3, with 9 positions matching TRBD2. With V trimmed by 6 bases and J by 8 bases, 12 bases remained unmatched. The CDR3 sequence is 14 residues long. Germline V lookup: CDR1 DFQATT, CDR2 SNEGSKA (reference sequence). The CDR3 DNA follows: TGCAGTGCCGAGGGGAGACTAGCGGCGGGTACGCAGTATTTT. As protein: CSAEGRLAAGTQYF.

The CDR3 loop is CATSRDVSGYEQYF. DNA for the CDR3: TGTGCCACCAGCAGAGATGTTAGCGGATACGAGCAGTACTTC. The chain carries TRBV15 and TRBJ2-7, with a weak D call TRBD2 (6 bases). Germline V gene data show CDR1 as LNHNV and CDR2 as YYDKDF (reference sequence). There are 14 residues in the CDR3. V lost 0 bases, J lost 4 bases, and 10 bases lay in between.

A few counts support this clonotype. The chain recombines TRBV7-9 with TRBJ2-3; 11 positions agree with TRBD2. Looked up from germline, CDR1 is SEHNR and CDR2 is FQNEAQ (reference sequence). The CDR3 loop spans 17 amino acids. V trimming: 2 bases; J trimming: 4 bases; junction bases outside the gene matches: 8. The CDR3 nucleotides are TGTGCCAGCAGCTTATTACCCCTAGCGGGGGGACCAGATACGCAGTATTTT. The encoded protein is CASSLLPLAGGPDTQYF. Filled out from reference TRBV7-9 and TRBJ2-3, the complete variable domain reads DTGVSQNPRHKITKRGQNVTFRCDPISEHNRLYWYRQTLGQGPEFLTYFQNEAQLEKSRLLSDRFSAERPKGSFSTLEIQRTEQGDSAMYLCASSLLPLAGGPDTQYFGPGTRLTVL.

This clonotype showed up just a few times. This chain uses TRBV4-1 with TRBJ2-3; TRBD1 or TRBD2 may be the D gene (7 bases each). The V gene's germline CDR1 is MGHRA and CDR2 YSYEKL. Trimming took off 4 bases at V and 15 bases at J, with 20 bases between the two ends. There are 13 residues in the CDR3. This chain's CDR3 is CASSLESGTAYYF. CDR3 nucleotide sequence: TGCGCCAGCAGCCTCGAAAGCGGGACAGCCTATTATTTT.

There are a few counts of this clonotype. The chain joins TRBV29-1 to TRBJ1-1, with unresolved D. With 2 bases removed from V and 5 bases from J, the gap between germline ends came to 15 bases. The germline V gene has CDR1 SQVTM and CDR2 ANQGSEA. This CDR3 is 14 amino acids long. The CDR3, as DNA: TGCAGCGTTGAATTCTTAGGCTTGGGAACTGAAGCTTTCTTT. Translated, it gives CSVEFLGLGTEAFF.

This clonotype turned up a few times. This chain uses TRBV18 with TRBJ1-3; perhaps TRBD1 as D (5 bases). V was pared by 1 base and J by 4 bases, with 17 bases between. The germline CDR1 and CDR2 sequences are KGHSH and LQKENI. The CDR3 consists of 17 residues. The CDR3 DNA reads TGTGCCAGCTCACCACGAAAAAGGGGAGCTTCCGGAAACACCATATATTTT. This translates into CASSPRKRGASGNTIYF.

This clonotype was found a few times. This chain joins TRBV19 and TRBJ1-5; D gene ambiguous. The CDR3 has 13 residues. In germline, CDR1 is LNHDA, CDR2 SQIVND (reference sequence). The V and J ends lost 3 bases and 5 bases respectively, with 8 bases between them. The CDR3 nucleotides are TGTGCCAGTAGTATCCCAGCCTATCAGCCCCAGCATTTT. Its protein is CASSIPAYQPQHF.

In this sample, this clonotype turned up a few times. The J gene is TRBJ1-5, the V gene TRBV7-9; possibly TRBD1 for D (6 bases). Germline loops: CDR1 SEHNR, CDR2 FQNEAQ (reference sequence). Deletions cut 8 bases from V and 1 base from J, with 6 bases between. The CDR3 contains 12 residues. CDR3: CASGQSNQPQHF. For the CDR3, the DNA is TGTGCCAGCGGACAGAGCAATCAGCCCCAGCATTTT.

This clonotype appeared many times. The CDR3 sequence: CASSSTDSTFNEQFF. CDR3 DNA: TGTGCCAGCAGCTCGACGGACTCCACCTTCAATGAGCAGTTCTTC. The rearrangement uses TRBV11-2 and TRBJ2-1, with D possibly matching TRBD2 (5 bases). This CDR3 spans 15 amino acids. Trimming stripped 4 bases from V and 6 bases from J, with 16 bases between. CDR1 is SGHAT and CDR2 is FQNNGV in the germline V gene.

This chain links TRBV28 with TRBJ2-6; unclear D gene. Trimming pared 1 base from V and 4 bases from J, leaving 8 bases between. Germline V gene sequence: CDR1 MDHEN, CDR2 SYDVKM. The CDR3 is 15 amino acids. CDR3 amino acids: CASSLSGAGANVLTF. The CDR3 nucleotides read TGTGCCAGCAGTTTATCGGGTGCCGGGGCCAACGTCCTGACTTTC.

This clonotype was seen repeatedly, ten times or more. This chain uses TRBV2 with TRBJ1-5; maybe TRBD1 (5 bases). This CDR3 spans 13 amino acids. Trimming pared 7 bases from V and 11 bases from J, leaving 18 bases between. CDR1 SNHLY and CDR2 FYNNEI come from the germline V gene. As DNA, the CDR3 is TGTGCCAGCACGGGGCGGGGGACCTTGTCCCAGCATTTT. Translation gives CASTGRGTLSQHF.

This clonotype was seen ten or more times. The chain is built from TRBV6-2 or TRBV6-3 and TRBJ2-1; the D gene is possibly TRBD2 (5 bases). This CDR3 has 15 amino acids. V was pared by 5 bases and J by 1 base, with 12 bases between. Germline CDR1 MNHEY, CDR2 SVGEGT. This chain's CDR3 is CASSIAGSSYNEQFF. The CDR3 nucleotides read TGTGCCAGCAGTATTGCGGGCTCGTCCTACAATGAGCAGTTCTTC.

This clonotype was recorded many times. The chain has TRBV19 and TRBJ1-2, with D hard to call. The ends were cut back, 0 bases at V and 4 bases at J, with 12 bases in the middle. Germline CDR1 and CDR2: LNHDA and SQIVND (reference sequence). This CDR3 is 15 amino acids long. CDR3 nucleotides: TGTGCCAGTAGTATAGATCCCGGCAGCACCTATGGCTACACCTTC. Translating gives CASSIDPGSTYGYTF.

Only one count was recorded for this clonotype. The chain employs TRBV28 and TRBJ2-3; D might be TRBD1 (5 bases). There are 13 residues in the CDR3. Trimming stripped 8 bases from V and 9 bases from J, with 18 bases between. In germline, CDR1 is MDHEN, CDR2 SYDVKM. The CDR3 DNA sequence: TGTGCCAGCGCCCAGGTCAGGGAAAAGACGCAGTATTTT. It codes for CASAQVREKTQYF.

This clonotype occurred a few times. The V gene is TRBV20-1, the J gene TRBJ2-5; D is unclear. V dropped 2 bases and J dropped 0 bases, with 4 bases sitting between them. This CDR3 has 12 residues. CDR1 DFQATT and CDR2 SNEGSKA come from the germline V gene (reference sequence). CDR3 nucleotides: TGCAGTGCTAGAACATACCAAGAGACCCAGTACTTC. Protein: CSARTYQETQYF.

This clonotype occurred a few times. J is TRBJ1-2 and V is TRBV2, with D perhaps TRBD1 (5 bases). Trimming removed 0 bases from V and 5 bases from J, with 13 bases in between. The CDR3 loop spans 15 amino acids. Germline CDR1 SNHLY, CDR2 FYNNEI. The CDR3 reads CASSEALGGRYGYTF. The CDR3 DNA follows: TGTGCCAGCAGTGAAGCGCTCGGGGGTCGGTATGGCTACACCTTC.

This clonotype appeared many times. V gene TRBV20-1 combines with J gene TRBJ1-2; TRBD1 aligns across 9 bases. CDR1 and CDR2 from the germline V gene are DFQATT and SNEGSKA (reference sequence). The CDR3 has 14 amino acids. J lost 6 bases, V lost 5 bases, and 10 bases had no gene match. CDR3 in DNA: TGCAGTGCTGATCCTCGACAGGGGGTCAATGGCTACACCTTC. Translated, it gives CSADPRQGVNGYTF.

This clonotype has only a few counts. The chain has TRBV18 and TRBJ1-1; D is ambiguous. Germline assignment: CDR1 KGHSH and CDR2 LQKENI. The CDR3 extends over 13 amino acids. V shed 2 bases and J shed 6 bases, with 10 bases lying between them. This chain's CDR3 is CASSPSLISEAFF. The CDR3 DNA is TGTGCCAGCTCACCAAGCCTCATCTCTGAAGCTTTCTTT.

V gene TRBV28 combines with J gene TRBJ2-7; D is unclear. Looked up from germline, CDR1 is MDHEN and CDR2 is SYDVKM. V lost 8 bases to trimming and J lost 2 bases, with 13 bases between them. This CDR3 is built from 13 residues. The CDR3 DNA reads TGTGCCAGCGGCCTCCGAGGCCCCTACGAGCAGTACTTC. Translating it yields CASGLRGPYEQYF.

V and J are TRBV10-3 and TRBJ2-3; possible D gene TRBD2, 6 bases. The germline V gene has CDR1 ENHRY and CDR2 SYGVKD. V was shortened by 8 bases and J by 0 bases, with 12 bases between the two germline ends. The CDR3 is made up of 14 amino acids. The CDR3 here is CAILAALSTDTQYF. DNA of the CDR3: TGTGCCATCTTAGCGGCCCTTAGCACAGATACGCAGTATTTT.

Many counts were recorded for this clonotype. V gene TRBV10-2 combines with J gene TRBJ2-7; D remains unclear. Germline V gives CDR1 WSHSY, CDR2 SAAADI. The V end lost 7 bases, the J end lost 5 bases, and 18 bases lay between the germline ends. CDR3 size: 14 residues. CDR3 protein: CASTPRPDPHEQYF. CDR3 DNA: TGCGCCAGCACTCCACGTCCGGACCCCCACGAGCAGTACTTC.

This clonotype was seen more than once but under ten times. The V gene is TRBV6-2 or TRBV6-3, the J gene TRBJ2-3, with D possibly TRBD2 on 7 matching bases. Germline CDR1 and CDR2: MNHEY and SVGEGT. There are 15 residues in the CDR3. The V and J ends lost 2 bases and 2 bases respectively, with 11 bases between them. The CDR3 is CASSYAGAHTDTQYF. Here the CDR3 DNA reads TGTGCCAGCAGTTACGCGGGGGCCCACACAGATACGCAGTATTTT.

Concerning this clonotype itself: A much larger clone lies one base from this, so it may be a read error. The CDR3 nucleotides read TGCAGTGCTGCAACTAGCGGGGGGGCAACAGATGCGCAGTATTTT. This encodes CSAATSGGATDAQYF. The chain combines TRBV20-1 with TRBJ2-3, with 13 bases matching TRBD2. CDR3 length: 15 residues. Germline V gives CDR1 DFQATT, CDR2 SNEGSKA (reference sequence).

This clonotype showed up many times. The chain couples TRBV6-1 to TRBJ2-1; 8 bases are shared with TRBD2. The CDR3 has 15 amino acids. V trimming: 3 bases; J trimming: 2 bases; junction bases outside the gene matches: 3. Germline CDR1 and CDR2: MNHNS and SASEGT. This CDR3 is CASSDGLAPYNEQFF. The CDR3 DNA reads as TGTGCCAGCAGTGATGGACTAGCCCCCTACAATGAGCAGTTCTTC.

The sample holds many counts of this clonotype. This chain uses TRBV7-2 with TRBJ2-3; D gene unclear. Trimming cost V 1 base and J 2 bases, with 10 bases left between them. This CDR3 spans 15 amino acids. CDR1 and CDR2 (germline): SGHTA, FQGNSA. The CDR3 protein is CASSLVGLFTDTQYF. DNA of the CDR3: TGTGCCAGCAGCTTAGTAGGGCTCTTCACAGATACGCAGTATTTT.

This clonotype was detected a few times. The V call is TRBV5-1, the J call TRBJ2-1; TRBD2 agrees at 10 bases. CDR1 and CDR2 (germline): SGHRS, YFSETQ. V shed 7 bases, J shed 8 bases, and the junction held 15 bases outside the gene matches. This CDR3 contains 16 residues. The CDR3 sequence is CASSPRAGGPQDEQFF. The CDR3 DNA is TGCGCCAGCTCCCCAAGAGCGGGGGGGCCACAAGATGAGCAGTTCTTC.

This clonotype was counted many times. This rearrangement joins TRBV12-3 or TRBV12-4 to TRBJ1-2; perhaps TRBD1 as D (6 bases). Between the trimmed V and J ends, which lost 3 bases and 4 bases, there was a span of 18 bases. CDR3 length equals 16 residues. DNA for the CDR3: TGTGCCAGCAGTTTTGCCCGGGGCAGGGGAGGCTATGGCTACACCTTC. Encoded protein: CASSFARGRGGYGYTF.

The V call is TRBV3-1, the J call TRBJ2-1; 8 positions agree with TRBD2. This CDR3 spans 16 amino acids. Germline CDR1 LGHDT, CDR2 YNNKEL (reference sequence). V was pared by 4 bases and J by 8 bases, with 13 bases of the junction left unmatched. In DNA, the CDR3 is TGTGCCAGCAGCCCCTATTCTTCCGGGGGGGGTGATGAGCAGTTCTTC. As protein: CASSPYSSGGGDEQFF.

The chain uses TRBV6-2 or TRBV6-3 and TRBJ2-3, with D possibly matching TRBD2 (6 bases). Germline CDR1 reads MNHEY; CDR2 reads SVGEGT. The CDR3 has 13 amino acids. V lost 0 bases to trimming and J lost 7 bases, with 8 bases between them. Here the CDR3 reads CASSYSEGNTQYF. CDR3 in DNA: TGTGCCAGCAGTTACTCGGAGGGAAATACGCAGTATTTT.

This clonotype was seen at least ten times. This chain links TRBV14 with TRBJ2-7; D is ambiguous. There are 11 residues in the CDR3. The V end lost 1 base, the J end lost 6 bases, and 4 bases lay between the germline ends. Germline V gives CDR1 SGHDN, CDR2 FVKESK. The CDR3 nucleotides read TGTGCCAGCAGCCAAGCGAGCGAGCAGTACTTC. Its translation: CASSQASEQYF.

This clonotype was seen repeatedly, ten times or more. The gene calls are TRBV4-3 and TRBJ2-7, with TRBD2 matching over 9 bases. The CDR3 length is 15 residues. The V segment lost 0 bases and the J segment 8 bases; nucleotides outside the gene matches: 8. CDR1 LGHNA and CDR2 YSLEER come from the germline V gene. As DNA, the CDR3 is TGCGCCAGCAGCCAAGAGAAGCGGGGGGTTCTTCAGCAGTACTTC. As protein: CASSQEKRGVLQQYF.